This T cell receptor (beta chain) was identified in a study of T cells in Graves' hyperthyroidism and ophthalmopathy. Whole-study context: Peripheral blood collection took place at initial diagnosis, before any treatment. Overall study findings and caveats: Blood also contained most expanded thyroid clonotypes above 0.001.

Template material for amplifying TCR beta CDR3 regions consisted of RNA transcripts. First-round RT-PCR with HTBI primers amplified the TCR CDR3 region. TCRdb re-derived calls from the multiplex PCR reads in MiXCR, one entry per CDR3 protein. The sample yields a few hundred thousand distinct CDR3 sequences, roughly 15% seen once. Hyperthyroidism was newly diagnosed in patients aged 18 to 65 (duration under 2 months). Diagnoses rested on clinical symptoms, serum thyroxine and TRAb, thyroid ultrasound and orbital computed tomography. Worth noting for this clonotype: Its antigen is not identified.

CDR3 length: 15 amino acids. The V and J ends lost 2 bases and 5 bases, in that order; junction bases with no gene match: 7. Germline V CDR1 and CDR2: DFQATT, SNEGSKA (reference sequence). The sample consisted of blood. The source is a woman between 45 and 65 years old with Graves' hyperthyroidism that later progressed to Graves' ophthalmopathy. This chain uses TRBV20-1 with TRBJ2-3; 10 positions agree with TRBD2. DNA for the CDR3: TGCAGTGCTAGACCGCACCTAGCGGGAGAAGATACGCAGTATTTT. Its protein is CSARPHLAGEDTQYF.